What follows are 15 T cell receptor beta chains derived from one specimen sequenced in a study of Ad26.COV2.S vaccination and SARS-CoV-2 variants. The sample's treatment: around 19 received Ad26.COV2.S at low or high dose, single or two shots; about 5 received placebo; per-sample allocation not given. Repertoires come from day 63 after the first vaccine or placebo injection. Method: immunoSEQ multiplex PCR; TCRdb's copy keeps in-frame clones and lacks some. The sample lists over 400,000 clones; about 90% were seen once. The sample in question was peripheral blood, obtained in a trial of Ad26.COV2.S vaccine versus placebo. The receptors come from a person aged 18 to 59 who received the Ad26.COV2.S COVID-19 vaccine or a placebo.

The chain couples TRBV24-1 to TRBJ2-5; TRBD2 matches at 11 bases. With 2 bases clipped from V and 5 bases from J, the junction kept 6 bases outside the gene matches. Germline V gene sequence: CDR1 KGHDR, CDR2 SFDVKD. This CDR3 spans 16 amino acids. In DNA form, the CDR3 reads TGTGCCACCAGTGATTCCACTAGCGGGAGTCGTGAGACCCAGTACTTC. Its protein is CATSDSTSGSRETQYF.

J is TRBJ2-7 and V is TRBV15; D is undetermined. Trimming removed 5 bases from V and 4 bases from J, with 12 bases in between. The CDR3 spans 13 residues. In germline, CDR1 is LNHNV, CDR2 YYDKDF (reference sequence). DNA for the CDR3: TGTGCCACCAGCCGTGTATCCAATTACGAGCAGTACTTC. Its translation is CATSRVSNYEQYF.

V and J are TRBV30 and TRBJ2-5, with D possibly matching TRBD2 (5 bases). The CDR3 totals 13 residues. The ends were cut back, 0 bases at V and 5 bases at J, with 10 bases in the middle. Germline values: CDR1 GTSNPN, CDR2 SVGIG (reference sequence). This CDR3 is CAWSVRVRETQYF. The CDR3 DNA reads TGTGCCTGGAGTGTGCGGGTCCGGGAGACCCAGTACTTC.

J is TRBJ1-1 and V is TRBV3-1 (or the pseudogene TRBV3-2); D gene uncertain. The CDR3 length is 14 residues. Germline V lookup: CDR1 LGHDT, CDR2 YNNKEL (reference sequence). Between the trimmed V and J ends, which lost 2 bases and 1 base, there was a span of 8 bases. The CDR3 is CASSQFKRNTEAFF. CDR3 coding DNA: TGTGCCAGCAGCCAATTCAAGCGGAACACTGAAGCTTTCTTT.

The chain links TRBV28 to TRBJ2-3; a possible D gene is TRBD2 (6 bases). Between the trimmed V and J ends, which lost 1 base and 4 bases, there was a span of 15 bases. This CDR3 region has 16 residues. CDR1 and CDR2 from the germline V gene are MDHEN and SYDVKM. The CDR3 loop reads CASSLSAGFDPDTQYF. The CDR3 bases are TGTGCCAGCAGTTTATCAGCGGGCTTTGATCCAGATACGCAGTATTTT.

V is TRBV14 and J is TRBJ2-2; maybe TRBD2 (5 bases). CDR3 length: 13 residues. Germline values: CDR1 SGHDN, CDR2 FVKESK. Trimming left V 8 bases short and J 2 bases short, with 9 bases between. The CDR3 coding sequence is TGTGCCAGCGCTCGGGGAAACACCGGGGAGCTGTTTTTT. Its translation: CASARGNTGELFF.

The rearrangement joins TRBV18 to TRBJ2-5; 8 bases are shared with TRBD1. The CDR3 is 13 residues long. V shed 3 bases and J 4 bases; nucleotides not matched to a gene: 1. Germline assignment: CDR1 KGHSH and CDR2 LQKENI. In nucleotides, the CDR3 is TGTGCCAGCTCACCCGGGACAGGAGAGACCCAGTACTTC. Its translation is CASSPGTGETQYF. The entire variable domain, with the rest obtained from reference TRBV18 and TRBJ2-5, is as follows: NAGVMQNPRHLVRRRGQEARLRCSPMKGHSHVYWYRQLPEEGLKFMVYLQKENIIDESGMPKERFSAEFPKEGPSILRIQQVVRGDSAAYFCASSPGTGETQYFGPGTRLLVL.

This clone was detected only once. V and J are TRBV9 and TRBJ2-5, with 14 bases identical to TRBD2. The CDR3 contains 15 residues. V lost 0 bases, J lost 6 bases, and 1 base stayed unmatched. CDR1 SGDLS and CDR2 YYNGEE come from the germline V gene. This CDR3 is CASSVGTSGRQTQYF. CDR3 DNA: TGTGCCAGCAGCGTAGGGACTAGCGGGAGGCAGACCCAGTACTTC.

The CDR3 sequence is CASSRRDEQFF. The CDR3 region has the DNA TGTGCCAGCAGCCGACGGGATGAGCAGTTCTTC. This chain connects TRBV3-1 (or the pseudogene TRBV3-2) to TRBJ2-1; no clear D. Germline loops: CDR1 LGHDT, CDR2 YNNKEL (reference sequence). CDR3 length: 11 amino acids. The V end was cut by 4 bases, the J end by 8 bases, with 6 bases between.

The chain recombines TRBV5-1 with TRBJ2-3; 7 nucleotides line up with TRBD2. V dropped 5 bases and J dropped 1; count of bases not matched to a gene: 4. Per the germline V gene, CDR1 is SGHRS and CDR2 is YFSETQ. The CDR3 has 14 amino acids. CDR3 in amino acids: CASREAGGTDTQYF. The DNA of the CDR3 is TGCGCCAGCAGAGAGGCGGGAGGCACAGATACGCAGTATTTT.

V usage is TRBV30 and J usage is TRBJ2-5, with 11 bases matching TRBD2. The CDR3 loop spans 17 amino acids. The germline CDR1 and CDR2 sequences are GTSNPN and SVGIG (reference sequence). V shed 4 bases, J shed 3 bases, and the junction held 13 bases outside the gene matches. In DNA form, the CDR3 reads TGTGCCTGGACCGCCCCCATCGGGACTAGCGGAAAAGAGACCCAGTACTTC. Residues: CAWTAPIGTSGKETQYF.

CDR3 coding DNA: TGTGCCATCAGTGACCCCCGTGGTCAGGGATCTATGAACACTGAAGCTTTCTTT. Its protein is CAISDPRGQGSMNTEAFF. The chain recombines TRBV10-3 with TRBJ1-1; D perhaps matches TRBD1 (5 bases). V was cut by 3 bases and J by 0 bases, with 20 bases left in between. Per germline, CDR1 ENHRY and CDR2 SYGVKD. CDR3 length equals 18 residues.

This clone appeared a single time. This chain uses TRBV5-5 with TRBJ2-3, with D maybe TRBD1 (7 bases). The CDR3 length is 18 residues. With 4 bases removed from V and 1 base from J, the gap between germline ends came to 22 bases. In germline, CDR1 is SGHKS, CDR2 YYEKEE (reference sequence). Here the CDR3 reads CASSPGVPGGGGTDTQYF. The CDR3 region has the DNA TGTGCCAGCAGCCCAGGGGTTCCCGGAGGGGGCGGCACAGATACGCAGTATTTT.

The rearrangement uses TRBV28 and TRBJ2-1; 7 bases are shared with TRBD1. From germline, CDR1 is MDHEN and CDR2 SYDVKM. The CDR3 totals 16 residues. V was pared by 4 bases and J by 5 bases, with 11 bases of the junction left unmatched. For the CDR3, the DNA is TGTGCCAGCAGTTCCTGGGTGACAGGGCCAAACAATGAGCAGTTCTTC. Amino acid sequence: CASSSWVTGPNNEQFF.

For this clone: One end of the junction does not line up with germline, which may come from a read error. V is TRBV4-3 and J is TRBJ2-5, with TRBD2 matching over 8 bases. There are 14 residues in the CDR3. From germline, CDR1 is LGHNA and CDR2 YSLEER. CDR3 nucleotide sequence: TGCGCCAGCAGCCAAGAGCGGTTCAGCGGGAGTTACAACTTC. It specifies CASSQERFSGSYNF.